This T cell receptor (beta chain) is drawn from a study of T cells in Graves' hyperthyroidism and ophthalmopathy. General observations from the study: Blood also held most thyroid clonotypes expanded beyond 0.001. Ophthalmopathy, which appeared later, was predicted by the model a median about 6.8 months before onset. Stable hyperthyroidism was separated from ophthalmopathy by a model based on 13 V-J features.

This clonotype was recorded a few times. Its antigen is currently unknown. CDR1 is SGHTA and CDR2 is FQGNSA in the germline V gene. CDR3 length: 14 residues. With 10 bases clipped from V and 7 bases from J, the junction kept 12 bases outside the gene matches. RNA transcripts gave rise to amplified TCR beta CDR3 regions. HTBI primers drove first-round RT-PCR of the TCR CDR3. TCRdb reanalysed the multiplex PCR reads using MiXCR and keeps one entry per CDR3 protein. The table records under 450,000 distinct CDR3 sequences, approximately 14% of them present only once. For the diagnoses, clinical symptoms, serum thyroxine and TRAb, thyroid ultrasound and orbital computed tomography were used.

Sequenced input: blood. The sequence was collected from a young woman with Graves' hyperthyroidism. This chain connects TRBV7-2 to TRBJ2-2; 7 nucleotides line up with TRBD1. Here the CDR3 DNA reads TGTGCCAACAGAGCCCCGACAGGGATCGGGGAGCTGTTTTTT. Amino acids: CANRAPTGIGELFF.